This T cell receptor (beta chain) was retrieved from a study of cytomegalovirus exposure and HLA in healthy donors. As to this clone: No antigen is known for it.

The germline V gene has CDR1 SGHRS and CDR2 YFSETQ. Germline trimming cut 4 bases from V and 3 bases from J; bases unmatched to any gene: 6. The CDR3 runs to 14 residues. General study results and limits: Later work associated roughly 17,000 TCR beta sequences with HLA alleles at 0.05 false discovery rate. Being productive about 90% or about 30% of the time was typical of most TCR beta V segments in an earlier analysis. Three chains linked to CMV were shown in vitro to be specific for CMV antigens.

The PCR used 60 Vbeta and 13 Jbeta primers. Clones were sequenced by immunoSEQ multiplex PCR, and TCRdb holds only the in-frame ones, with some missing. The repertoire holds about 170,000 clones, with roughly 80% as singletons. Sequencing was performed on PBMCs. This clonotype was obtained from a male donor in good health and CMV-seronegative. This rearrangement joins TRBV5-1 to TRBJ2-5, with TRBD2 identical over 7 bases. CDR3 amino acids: CASSVVAGEETQYF. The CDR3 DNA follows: TGCGCCAGCAGCGTGGTAGCGGGTGAAGAGACCCAGTACTTC.